This TCR beta chain was retrieved from a study of blood T cell repertoires in COVID-19. Study-level background: Sample material is recorded as cDNA or gDNA derived from T cells, B-cell-depleted T cells, or PBMCs.

The germline V gene encodes CDR1 SGHNT and CDR2 YENEEA. This CDR3 is built from 16 residues. J was trimmed by 6 bases and V by 0 bases; bases with no gene match: 6. Using immunoSEQ multiplex PCR, the repertoire was profiled, and TCRdb retains in-frame clones only, with some absent. The sample has about 140,000 clones, 70% to 90% seen once. Sequenced: PBMCs or T cells enriched from blood (not recorded which). This TCR was recovered from a woman aged 50 to 60 with acute COVID-19. The V call is TRBV11-3, the J call TRBJ2-2; 8 bases fit TRBD1. CDR3 nucleotides: TGTGCCAGCAGCTTAGAAACAGGGGGTCGCGCCGGGGAGCTGTTTTTT. Translating it yields CASSLETGGRAGELFF.